The rows below give T cell receptor beta chains drawn from one sample of a study of blood T cell repertoires in COVID-19. This table comes from immunoSEQ multiplex PCR, and its TCRdb copy is limited to in-frame clones, with some not included. Among 300,000 to 350,000 clones listed, 75% to 90% were seen once. Sequencing was carried out using PBMCs or T cells enriched from blood (not recorded which). Source of these receptors: a man aged 25 to 45 who had recovered from COVID-19. CDR3s include the opening cysteine and the closing phenylalanine or tryptophan. A D gene is named only where the DNA matches it firmly. Clone sizes are given selectively: once, few, many, or a class where the clone is expanded.

length: 16; size: once; J: TRBJ2-3; V: TRBV4-1; D: -; CDR3: CASSLGGTRGTDTQYF; DNA: TGCGCCAGCAGCCTTGGCGGGACCCGGGGCACAGATACGCAGTATTTT
length: 15; size: -; J: TRBJ1-2; V: TRBV5-4; D: TRBD1; CDR3: CASSPTGTVNYGYTF; DNA: TGTGCCAGCAGCCCCACCGGGACAGTTAACTATGGCTACACCTTC
length: 15; size: once; J: TRBJ2-7; V: TRBV7-3; D: -; CDR3: CASSLRVSYPHEQYF; DNA: TGTGCCAGCAGCTTACGGGTTTCTTACCCCCACGAGCAGTACTTC
length: 17; size: -; J: TRBJ1-3; V: TRBV7-2; D: -; CDR3: CASSLARTLGAGNTIYF; DNA: TGTGCCAGCAGCTTAGCTCGGACCCTGGGAGCTGGAAACACCATATATTTT
length: 15; size: -; J: TRBJ1-1; V: TRBV5-1; D: -; CDR3: CASSLESDGGTEAFF; DNA: TGCGCCAGCAGCTTGGAGTCGGACGGAGGCACTGAAGCTTTCTTT
length: 18; size: -; J: TRBJ1-6; V: TRBV6-1; D: -; CDR3: CASSGRTVLSSYNSPLHF; DNA: TGTGCCAGCAGTGGAAGGACAGTTCTGAGCTCCTATAATTCACCCCTCCACTTT
length: 14; size: -; J: TRBJ1-2; V: TRBV5-6; D: TRBD1; CDR3: CASSLEGAAYGYTF; DNA: TGTGCCAGCAGCTTAGAGGGGGCGGCCTATGGCTACACCTTC
length: 13; size: -; J: TRBJ2-7; V: TRBV6-2/TRBV6-3; D: TRBD1; CDR3: CASSRTGDYEQYF; DNA: TGTGCCAGCAGCAGGACAGGGGACTACGAGCAGTACTTC
length: 13; size: -; J: TRBJ1-1; V: TRBV2; D: -; CDR3: CASRLSEGTEAFF; DNA: TGTGCCAGCAGATTGTCGGAGGGCACTGAAGCTTTCTTT
length: 16; size: once; J: TRBJ1-5; V: TRBV18; D: TRBD1; CDR3: CASSPTGTGGWQPQHF; DNA: TGTGCCAGCTCACCTACCGGGACAGGGGGGTGGCAGCCCCAGCATTTT
length: 15; size: -; J: TRBJ2-3; V: TRBV5-1; D: -; CDR3: CASSLGRVSTDTQYF; DNA: TGCGCCAGCAGCTTGGGTCGGGTCAGCACAGATACGCAGTATTTT
length: 14; size: -; J: TRBJ2-7; V: TRBV6-6; D: TRBD1; CDR3: CASSLDRGSYEQYF; DNA: TGTGCCAGCAGCCTAGACAGGGGCTCCTACGAGCAGTACTTC
length: 14; size: few; J: TRBJ1-2; V: TRBV30; D: -; CDR3: CAWSVSQGSGGYTF; DNA: TGTGCCTGGAGTGTATCCCAGGGTTCGGGTGGCTACACCTTC
length: 14; size: -; J: TRBJ1-2; V: TRBV19; D: -; CDR3: CASSRQAFNYGYTF; DNA: TGTGCCAGTAGTCGACAGGCGTTTAACTATGGCTACACCTTC
length: 17; size: -; J: TRBJ1-5; V: TRBV27; D: -; CDR3: CASSSRALLTGNQPQHF; DNA: TGTGCCAGCAGTTCGCGGGCCCTCCTAACGGGCAATCAGCCCCAGCATTTT
length: 17; size: -; J: TRBJ1-2; V: TRBV19; D: TRBD1; CDR3: CASSRPRHGQGYYGYTF; DNA: TGTGCCAGTAGTAGGCCAAGGCATGGACAGGGATACTATGGCTACACCTTC
length: 14; size: -; J: TRBJ2-5; V: TRBV5-6; D: TRBD1; CDR3: CASSTTGDQETQYF; DNA: TGTGCCAGCAGCACTACAGGGGACCAAGAGACCCAGTACTTC
length: 14; size: once; J: TRBJ2-2; V: TRBV9; D: TRBD1; CDR3: CASRSGTDTGELFF; DNA: TGTGCCAGCAGATCCGGGACAGACACCGGGGAGCTGTTTTTT
length: 14; size: -; J: TRBJ1-1; V: TRBV27; D: TRBD1; CDR3: CASSRDRGRTEAFF; DNA: TGTGCCAGCAGTCGGGACAGGGGGAGGACTGAAGCTTTCTTT
length: 16; size: -; J: TRBJ1-3; V: TRBV19; D: -; CDR3: CASSISGFRSGNTIYF; DNA: TGTGCCAGTAGTATTAGCGGTTTTCGGTCTGGAAACACCATATATTTT
length: 12; size: -; J: TRBJ1-1; V: TRBV30; D: -; CDR3: CAWNRANTEAFF; DNA: TGTGCCTGGAACAGGGCGAACACTGAAGCTTTCTTT
length: 14; size: -; J: TRBJ1-1; V: TRBV6-5; D: TRBD1; CDR3: CASSYGTGGTEAFF; DNA: TGTGCCAGCAGTTACGGGACAGGGGGCACTGAAGCTTTCTTT
length: 16; size: once; J: TRBJ1-5; V: TRBV2; D: -; CDR3: CASIAGPTRVNQPQHF; DNA: TGTGCCAGCATTGCGGGGCCCACAAGGGTCAATCAGCCCCAGCATTTT
length: 14; size: once; J: TRBJ1-1; V: TRBV6-2/TRBV6-3; D: -; CDR3: CASSLGQGRTEAFF; DNA: TGTGCCAGCAGTTTGGGGCAGGGCAGGACTGAAGCTTTCTTT
length: 12; size: few; J: TRBJ1-1; V: TRBV6-4; D: -; CDR3: CASNCPDTEAFF; DNA: TGTGCCAGCAATTGTCCAGACACTGAAGCTTTCTTT
length: 14; size: -; J: TRBJ2-2; V: TRBV3-1/TRBV3-2; D: -; CDR3: CASSQTGGTGELFF; DNA: TGTGCCAGCAGCCAAACCGGGGGCACCGGGGAGCTGTTTTTT
length: 14; size: -; J: TRBJ1-2; V: TRBV7-2; D: -; CDR3: CASSLGGANYGYTF; DNA: TGTGCCAGCAGCTTAGGTGGAGCTAACTATGGCTACACCTTC
length: 14; size: -; J: TRBJ1-3; V: TRBV5-8; D: -; CDR3: CASSSDLKGNTIYF; DNA: TGTGCCAGCAGCTCGGACTTGAAAGGAAACACCATATATTTT
length: 15; size: -; J: TRBJ1-5; V: TRBV19; D: TRBD1; CDR3: CASRTGTGFNQPQHF; DNA: TGTGCCAGTCGTACCGGGACAGGGTTCAATCAGCCCCAGCATTTT
length: 15; size: -; J: TRBJ1-1; V: TRBV7-3; D: TRBD1; CDR3: CASSLEGTGNTEAFF; DNA: TGTGCCAGCAGCCTCGAAGGGACAGGGAACACTGAAGCTTTCTTT
length: 12; size: -; J: TRBJ1-2; V: TRBV12-3/TRBV12-4; D: -; CDR3: CASSRGMDGYTF; DNA: TGTGCCAGCAGTCGGGGTATGGATGGCTACACCTTC
length: 13; size: -; J: TRBJ1-2; V: TRBV12-3/TRBV12-4; D: -; CDR3: CASSPTTLYGYTF; DNA: TGTGCCAGCAGTCCGACAACCCTCTATGGCTACACCTTC
length: 15; size: -; J: TRBJ2-7; V: TRBV21-1; D: -; CDR3: CASSKGTSGSYEQYF; DNA: TGTGCCAGCAGCAAAGGGACTAGCGGCTCCTACGAGCAGTACTTC
length: 15; size: -; J: TRBJ1-6; V: TRBV7-8; D: TRBD1; CDR3: CASSSRTGPNSPLHF; DNA: TGTGCCAGCAGCTCCCGGACAGGGCCTAATTCACCCCTCCACTTT
length: 14; size: -; J: TRBJ2-7; V: TRBV19; D: -; CDR3: CASSEQGSPYEQYF; DNA: TGTGCCAGTAGTGAACAGGGATCCCCCTACGAGCAGTACTTC
length: 16; size: -; J: TRBJ1-1; V: TRBV13; D: TRBD1; CDR3: CASSLAPGQGRAEAFF; DNA: TGTGCCAGCAGCTTAGCCCCGGGACAGGGGAGGGCTGAAGCTTTCTTT
length: 12; size: -; J: TRBJ2-7; V: TRBV5-8; D: TRBD2; CDR3: CALGGASYEQYF; DNA: TGTGCCCTCGGGGGGGCGTCCTACGAGCAGTACTTC
length: 19; size: -; J: TRBJ1-2; V: TRBV18; D: -; CDR3: CASSPPLGRAAFLYYGYTF; DNA: TGTGCCAGCTCACCTCCCTTGGGCAGGGCGGCTTTCTTATACTATGGCTACACCTTC
length: 18; size: -; J: TRBJ2-5; V: TRBV3-1/TRBV3-2; D: TRBD1; CDR3: CASSQGFTTGGRLETQYF; DNA: TGTGCCAGCAGCCAAGGGTTTACTACAGGGGGAAGGCTAGAGACCCAGTACTTC
length: 14; size: -; J: TRBJ2-7; V: TRBV6-2/TRBV6-3; D: TRBD2; CDR3: CASSYGTSSDEQYF; DNA: TGTGCCAGCAGTTATGGGACTAGCAGTGACGAGCAGTACTTC
length: 15; size: -; J: TRBJ1-6; V: TRBV9; D: TRBD1; CDR3: CASSAWTGGDSPLHF; DNA: TGTGCCAGCAGCGCCTGGACAGGGGGCGATTCACCCCTCCACTTT
length: 14; size: -; J: TRBJ1-2; V: TRBV10-3; D: -; CDR3: CAISVAGADYGYTF; DNA: TGTGCCATCAGTGTAGCGGGAGCGGACTATGGCTACACCTTC